This entry lists 3 T cell receptor beta chains sequenced from one sample in a study of shared clonotypes between healthy human individuals (dated by TCRdb to the early 2020s). The method was the immunoSEQ multiplex PCR assay. In its TCRdb copy, this immuneACCESS table keeps in-frame sequences only and misses some clones. Where compared with another copy, unresolved V genes explain less than half of these, and the others have no known cause. The sample table shows around 2.1 million clones, and approximately 96% are seen once. The ten largest clones capture less than 0.15% of the sample. Sequencing was done on a sample of naive CD4+ T cells sorted from blood. The sample's cell subset or site label, decoded: CD45RA+ positively selected. Receptors originate from a man between 18 and 35 years old in good health.

The chain recombines TRBV27 with TRBJ2-1; D might be TRBD1 or TRBD2, each matching 5 bases. This CDR3 is 15 amino acids long. Trimming cost V 2 bases and J 2 bases, with 10 bases left between them. Germline V gene lookup returns CDR1 MNHEY and CDR2 SMNVEV (reference sequence). CDR3 nucleotides: TGTGCCAGCAGTTTAGGGGGAGAACCCTACAATGAGCAGTTCTTC. Encoded protein: CASSLGGEPYNEQFF.

The rearrangement links TRBV2 to TRBJ2-1; D is perhaps TRBD2 (7 bases). Germline assignment: CDR1 SNHLY and CDR2 FYNNEI. Trimming removed 2 bases from V and 2 bases from J, with 10 bases in between. The CDR3 loop spans 15 amino acids. CDR3 sequence: CASSEKGGPYNEQFF. In DNA, the CDR3 is TGTGCCAGCAGTGAAAAGGGGGGGCCCTACAATGAGCAGTTCTTC.

The V call is TRBV18, the J call TRBJ2-1; 14 nucleotides line up with TRBD2. The CDR3 runs 15 residues. From germline, CDR1 is KGHSH and CDR2 LQKENI. V was clipped by 3 bases and J by 9 bases; unmatched bases: 4. CDR3 loop: CASSPGTSGGGEQFF. DNA for the CDR3: TGTGCCAGCTCACCGGGGACTAGCGGGGGTGGTGAGCAGTTCTTC.